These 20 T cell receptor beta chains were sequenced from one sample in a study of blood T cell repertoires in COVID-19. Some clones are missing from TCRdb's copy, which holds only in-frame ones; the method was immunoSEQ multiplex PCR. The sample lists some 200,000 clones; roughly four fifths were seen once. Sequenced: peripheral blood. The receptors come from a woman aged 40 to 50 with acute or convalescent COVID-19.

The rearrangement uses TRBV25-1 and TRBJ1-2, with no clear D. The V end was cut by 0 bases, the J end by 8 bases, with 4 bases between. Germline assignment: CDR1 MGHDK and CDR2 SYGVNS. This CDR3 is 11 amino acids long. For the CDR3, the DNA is TGTGCCAGCAGTGAATACCAGGGCTACACCTTC. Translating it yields CASSEYQGYTF.

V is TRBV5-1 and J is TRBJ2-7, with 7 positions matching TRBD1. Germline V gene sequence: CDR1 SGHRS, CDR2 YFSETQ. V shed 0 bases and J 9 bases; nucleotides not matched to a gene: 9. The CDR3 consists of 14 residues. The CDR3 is CASSLGQGPGGQYF. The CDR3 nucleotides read TGCGCCAGCAGCTTGGGGCAGGGGCCAGGGGGGCAGTACTTC.

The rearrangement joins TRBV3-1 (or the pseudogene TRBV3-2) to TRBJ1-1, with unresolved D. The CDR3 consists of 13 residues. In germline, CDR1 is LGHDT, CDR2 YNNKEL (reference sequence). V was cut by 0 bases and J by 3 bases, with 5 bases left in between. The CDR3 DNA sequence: TGTGCCAGCAGCCAAGAGCCGGACACTGAAGCTTTCTTT. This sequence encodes CASSQEPDTEAFF.

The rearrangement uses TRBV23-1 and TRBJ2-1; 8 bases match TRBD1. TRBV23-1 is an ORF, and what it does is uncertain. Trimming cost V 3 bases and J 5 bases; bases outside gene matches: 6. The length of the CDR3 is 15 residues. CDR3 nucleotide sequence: TGCGCCAGCAGTCATTTGCGACAGGGGAACAATGAGCAGTTCTTC. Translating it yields CASSHLRQGNNEQFF.

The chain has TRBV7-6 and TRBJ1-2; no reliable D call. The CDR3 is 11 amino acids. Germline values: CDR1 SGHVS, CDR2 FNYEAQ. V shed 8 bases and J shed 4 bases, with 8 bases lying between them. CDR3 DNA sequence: TGTGCCAGCCCGGGTCCCTATGGCTACACCTTC. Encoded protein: CASPGPYGYTF. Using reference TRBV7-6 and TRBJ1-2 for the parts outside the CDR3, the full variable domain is GAGVSQSPRYKVTKRGQDVALRCDPISGHVSLYWYRQALGQGPEFLTYFNYEAQQDKSGLPNDRFSAERPEGSISTLTIQRTEQRDSAMYRCASPGPYGYTFGSGTRLTVV.

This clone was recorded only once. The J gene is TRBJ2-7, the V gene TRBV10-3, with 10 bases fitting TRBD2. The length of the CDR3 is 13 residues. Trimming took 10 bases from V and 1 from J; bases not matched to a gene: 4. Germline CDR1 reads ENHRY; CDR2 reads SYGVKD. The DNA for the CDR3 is TGTGCCACTAGCGGGGGAGGGTCCTACGAGCAGTACTTC. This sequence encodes CATSGGGSYEQYF.

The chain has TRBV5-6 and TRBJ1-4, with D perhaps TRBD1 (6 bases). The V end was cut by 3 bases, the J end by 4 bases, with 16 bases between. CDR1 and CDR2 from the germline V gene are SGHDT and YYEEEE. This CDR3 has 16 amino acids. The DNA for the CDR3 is TGTGCCAGCAGCTCCCCCTGGAAGGGGGATAATGAAAAACTGTTTTTT. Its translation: CASSSPWKGDNEKLFF.

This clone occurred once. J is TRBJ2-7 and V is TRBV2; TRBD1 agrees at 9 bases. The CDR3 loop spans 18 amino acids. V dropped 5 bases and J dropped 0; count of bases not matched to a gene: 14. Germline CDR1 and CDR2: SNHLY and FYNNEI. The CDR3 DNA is TGTGCCAGCAGTAAATCCGGATTAGAGGGACAGGGCTCCTACGAGCAGTACTTC. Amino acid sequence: CASSKSGLEGQGSYEQYF.

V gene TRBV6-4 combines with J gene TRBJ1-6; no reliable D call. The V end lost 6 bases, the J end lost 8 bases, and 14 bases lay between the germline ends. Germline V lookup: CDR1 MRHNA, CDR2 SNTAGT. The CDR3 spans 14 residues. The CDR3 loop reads CASSLTNEDSPLHF. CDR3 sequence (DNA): TGTGCCAGCAGCTTGACAAACGAAGATTCACCCCTCCACTTT.

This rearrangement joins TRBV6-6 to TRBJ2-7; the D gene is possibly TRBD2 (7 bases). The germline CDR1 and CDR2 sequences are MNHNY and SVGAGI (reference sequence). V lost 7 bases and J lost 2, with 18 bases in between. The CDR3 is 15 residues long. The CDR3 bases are TGTGCCAGCAACGACAAAGGGGGGGACGCCTACGAGCAGTACTTC. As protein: CASNDKGGDAYEQYF.

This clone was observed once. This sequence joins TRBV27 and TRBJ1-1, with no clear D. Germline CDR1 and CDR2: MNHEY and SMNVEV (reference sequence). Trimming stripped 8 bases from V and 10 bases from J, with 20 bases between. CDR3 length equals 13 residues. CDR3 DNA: TGTGCCAGCCAGAAAGATAGCCTAAGTGGAGCTTTCTTT. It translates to CASQKDSLSGAFF.

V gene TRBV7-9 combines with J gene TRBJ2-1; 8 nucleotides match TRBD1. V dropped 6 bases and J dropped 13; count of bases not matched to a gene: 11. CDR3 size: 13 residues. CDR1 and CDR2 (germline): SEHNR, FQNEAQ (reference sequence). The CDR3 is CASSTQGASVQFF. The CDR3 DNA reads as TGTGCCAGCAGTACGCAGGGGGCTTCGGTCCAGTTCTTC.

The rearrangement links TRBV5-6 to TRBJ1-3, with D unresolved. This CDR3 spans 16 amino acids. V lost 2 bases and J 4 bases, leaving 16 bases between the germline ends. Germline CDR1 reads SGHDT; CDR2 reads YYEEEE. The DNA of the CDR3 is TGTGCCAGCAGCTTTTCGATCGTTCGGGGAGGAAACACCATATATTTT. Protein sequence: CASSFSIVRGGNTIYF.

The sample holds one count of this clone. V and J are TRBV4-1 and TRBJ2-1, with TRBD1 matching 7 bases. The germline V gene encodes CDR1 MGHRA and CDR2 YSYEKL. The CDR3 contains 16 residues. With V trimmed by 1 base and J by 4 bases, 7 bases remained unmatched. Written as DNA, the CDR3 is TGCGCCAGCAGCCAAGGGGCAGGGGGAGTTTACAATGAGCAGTTCTTC. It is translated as CASSQGAGGVYNEQFF.

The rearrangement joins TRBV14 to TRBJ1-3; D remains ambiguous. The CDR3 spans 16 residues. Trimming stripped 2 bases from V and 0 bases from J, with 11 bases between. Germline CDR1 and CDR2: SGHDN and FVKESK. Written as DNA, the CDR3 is TGTGCCAGCAGCCAAAAGTCGGGGTTCTCTGGAAACACCATATATTTT. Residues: CASSQKSGFSGNTIYF.

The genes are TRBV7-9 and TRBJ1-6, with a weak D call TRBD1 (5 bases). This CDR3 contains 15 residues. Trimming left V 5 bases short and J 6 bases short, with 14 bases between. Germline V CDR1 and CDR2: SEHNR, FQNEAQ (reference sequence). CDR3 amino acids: CASSTRQFSNSPLHF. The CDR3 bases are TGTGCCAGCAGCACACGACAGTTTTCTAATTCACCCCTCCACTTT.

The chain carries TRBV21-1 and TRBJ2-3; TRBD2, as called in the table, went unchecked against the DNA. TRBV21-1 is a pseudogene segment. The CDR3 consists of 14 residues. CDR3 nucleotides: TGTGCCAGCAGCAGACTACCCCCAATGGATACGCAGTATTTT. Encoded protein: CASSRLPPMDTQYF.

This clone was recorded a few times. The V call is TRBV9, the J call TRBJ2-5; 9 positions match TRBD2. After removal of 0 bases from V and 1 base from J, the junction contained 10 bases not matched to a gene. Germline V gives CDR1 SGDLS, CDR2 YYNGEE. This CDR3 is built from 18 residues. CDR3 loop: CASSVVGGGAAFQETQYF. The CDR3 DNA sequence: TGTGCCAGCAGCGTAGTCGGCGGGGGGGCCGCCTTCCAAGAGACCCAGTACTTC.

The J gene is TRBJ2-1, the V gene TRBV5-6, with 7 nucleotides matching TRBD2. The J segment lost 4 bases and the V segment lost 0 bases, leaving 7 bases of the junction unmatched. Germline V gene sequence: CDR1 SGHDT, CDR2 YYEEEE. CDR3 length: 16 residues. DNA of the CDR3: TGTGCCAGCAGCTTGGCCCCGGGAGCGGGGTACAATGAGCAGTTCTTC. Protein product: CASSLAPGAGYNEQFF.

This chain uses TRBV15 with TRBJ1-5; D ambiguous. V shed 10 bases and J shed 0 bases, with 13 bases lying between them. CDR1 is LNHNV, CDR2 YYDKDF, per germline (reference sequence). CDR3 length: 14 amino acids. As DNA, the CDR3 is TGTGCCAGCACCGACTCCTATAGCAATCAGCCCCAGCATTTT. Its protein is CASTDSYSNQPQHF.